This T cell receptor beta chain originates from a study of T cell repertoires in cytomegalovirus infection. Study-level information: Recently identified HLA-C-restricted CMV epitopes were among the peptides used. An indication of both CMV infection and matching HLA type came from public TCR beta signatures.

Overall study findings and caveats: In two of eight donors, the top clonotype was HLA-C-restricted CMV-specific. CMV carriers having the relevant HLA were flagged by cumulative public TCR beta family frequency.

TCRdb re-derived calls from the reads in MiXCR, one entry per CDR3 protein. The data hold 650,000 to 850,000 distinct CDR3 sequences, with almost 30% observed a single time. Per the germline V gene, CDR1 is MGHRA and CDR2 is YSYEKL. V lost 1 base, J lost 0 bases, and 5 bases stayed unmatched. This CDR3 contains 16 residues. Worth noting for this clonotype: What it binds is not known.

The sample in question was cultured CD8+ T cells from PBMCs, obtained from culture after CMV antigen stimulation. The clonotype originates from a human donor in good health (CMV status not recorded). Some clones in this sample may be carry-over from other donors' samples. The chain combines TRBV4-1 with TRBJ2-7, with TRBD2 matching over 8 bases. The CDR3 bases are TGCGCCAGCAGCCAAGCATGGCGGGGGGTCTCCTACGAGCAGTACTTC. This encodes CASSQAWRGVSYEQYF.